A single sample gave rise to the 18 T cell receptor beta chains below, sequenced in a study of blood T cell repertoires in COVID-19. The protocol was immunoSEQ multiplex PCR, while the TCRdb copy is restricted to in-frame clones and leaves out a portion. The top ten clones hold approximately 10% of a sample with some 90,000 clones, around four fifths of them seen once. Sequenced: peripheral blood. Every receptor here comes from a human donor in a cohort sampled during active COVID-19.

In its sample, this clone was seen once. The chain couples TRBV18 to TRBJ1-5; 7 bases are shared with TRBD1. Germline V CDR1 and CDR2: KGHSH, LQKENI. The ends lost 3 bases at V and 0 bases at J; junction bases unmatched: 5. CDR3 length equals 16 residues. In DNA form, the CDR3 reads TGTGCCAGCTCACCGAATCGACAGGGTAGCAATCAGCCCCAGCATTTT. This sequence encodes CASSPNRQGSNQPQHF.

This chain links TRBV6-6 with TRBJ2-5, with 12 bases identical to TRBD1. From germline, CDR1 is MNHNY and CDR2 SVGAGI (reference sequence). J was trimmed by 3 bases and V by 5 bases; bases with no gene match: 13. The CDR3 covers 18 residues. CDR3 loop: CASSPSILGTGGEETQYF. As DNA, the CDR3 is TGTGCCAGCAGTCCTTCTATCCTCGGGACAGGGGGCGAAGAGACCCAGTACTTC.

This sequence joins TRBV6-2 or TRBV6-3 and TRBJ1-5; D is undetermined. V dropped 5 bases and J dropped 9 bases, with 20 bases sitting between them. Looked up from germline, CDR1 is MNHEY and CDR2 is SVGEGT. The CDR3 runs 15 residues. The CDR3 loop reads CASSRSAGQFGPQHF. The DNA for the CDR3 is TGTGCCAGCAGTCGGTCCGCGGGCCAGTTCGGGCCCCAGCATTTT.

The chain uses TRBV14 and TRBJ1-1; the D is unclear. Trimming removed 1 base from V and 1 base from J, with 7 bases in between. In germline, CDR1 is SGHDN, CDR2 FVKESK. The CDR3 loop spans 14 amino acids. Here the CDR3 reads CASSQVNRNTEAFF. The CDR3 bases are TGTGCCAGCAGCCAAGTTAACAGGAACACTGAAGCTTTCTTT.

V usage is TRBV30 and J usage is TRBJ1-1; possible D gene TRBD1, 6 bases. CDR3 length: 13 residues. V was cut by 0 bases and J by 13 bases, with 18 bases left in between. Germline V CDR1 and CDR2: GTSNPN, SVGIG (reference sequence). CDR3 residues: CAWSVGGMGLDFF. The CDR3 nucleotides read TGTGCCTGGAGTGTAGGGGGAATGGGGTTGGATTTCTTT. The full variable domain, completed using reference TRBV30 and TRBJ1-1, is SQTIHQWPATLVQPVGSPLSLECTVEGTSNPNLYWYRQAAGRGLQLLFYSVGIGQISSEVPQNLSASRPQDRQFILSSKKLLLSDSGFYLCAWSVGGMGLDFFGQGTRLTVV.

The chain joins TRBV29-1 to TRBJ1-2; 8 bases align to TRBD1. Germline trimming cut 1 base from V and 4 bases from J; bases unmatched to any gene: 11. The CDR3 runs to 16 residues. Germline values: CDR1 SQVTM, CDR2 ANQGSEA. DNA of the CDR3: TGCAGCGTTGAAGGGATACAGGGGGTGAGGGGCTATGGCTACACCTTC. It specifies CSVEGIQGVRGYGYTF.

The rearrangement links TRBV7-3 to TRBJ2-1; 7 bases fit TRBD2. CDR1 SGHTA and CDR2 FQGTGA come from the germline V gene. The CDR3 spans 12 residues. Trimming removed 5 bases from V and 7 bases from J; junction bases left unmatched: 2. As DNA, the CDR3 is TGTGCCAGCAGCACTAGCGCGAATGAGCAGTTCTTC. The encoded protein is CASSTSANEQFF.

The rearrangement uses TRBV7-2 and TRBJ1-6, with D tentatively TRBD1 (5 bases). The germline V gene has CDR1 SGHTA and CDR2 FQGNSA. V was pared by 8 bases and J by 9 bases, with 14 bases between. The CDR3 spans 13 residues. The CDR3 loop is CASALGAGSPLHF. The CDR3 nucleotides read TGTGCCAGCGCCCTAGGGGCAGGTTCACCCCTCCACTTT.

The rearrangement joins TRBV5-1 to TRBJ1-3, with 8 bases aligning to TRBD1. Germline loops: CDR1 SGHRS, CDR2 YFSETQ. With 4 bases clipped from V and 0 bases from J, the junction kept 3 bases outside the gene matches. This CDR3 has 15 amino acids. Here the CDR3 reads CASSVGTGSGNTIYF. CDR3 coding DNA: TGCGCCAGCAGCGTTGGGACAGGCTCTGGAAACACCATATATTTT.

The chain recombines TRBV11-2 with TRBJ2-1, with 7 bases that match TRBD2. Germline CDR1 SGHAT, CDR2 FQNNGV. CDR3 length: 14 residues. V was clipped by 10 bases and J by 7 bases; unmatched bases: 13. The CDR3 region is CATALAGAINEQFF. The CDR3, as DNA: TGTGCCACCGCCCTTGCGGGAGCAATAAATGAGCAGTTCTTC.

The rearrangement joins TRBV6-6 to TRBJ2-7; unclear D gene. Germline V gene lookup returns CDR1 MNHNY and CDR2 SVGAGI (reference sequence). CDR3 size: 10 residues. V shed 6 bases and J shed 7 bases, with 7 bases lying between them. The DNA for the CDR3 is TGTGCCAGCAGCTCCTCGGAGCAGTACTTC. This translates into CASSSSEQYF.

The chain carries TRBV15 and TRBJ2-1; the D is unclear. This CDR3 has 16 residues. V dropped 0 bases and J dropped 10 bases, with 19 bases sitting between them. In germline, CDR1 is LNHNV, CDR2 YYDKDF (reference sequence). Here the CDR3 DNA reads TGTGCCACCAGCAGAGATCGCACAGCCCCTCAAGGCGAGCAGTTCTTC. Translated, it gives CATSRDRTAPQGEQFF.

This clone was seen a single time. V gene TRBV6-5 combines with J gene TRBJ2-1, with D perhaps matching TRBD2 (7 bases). The germline V gene encodes CDR1 MNHEY and CDR2 SVGAGI. This CDR3 contains 13 residues. With 7 bases removed from V and 7 bases from J, the gap between germline ends came to 14 bases. DNA of the CDR3: TGTGCCAGCACCCGGGGGGCGTTTAATGAGCAGTTCTTC. The encoded protein is CASTRGAFNEQFF.

V and J are TRBV15 and TRBJ2-5; tentative D call: TRBD2 (6 bases). Germline lookup yields CDR1 LNHNV and CDR2 YYDKDF (reference sequence). This CDR3 comprises 17 residues. The V end was cut by 0 bases, the J end by 3 bases, with 17 bases between. CDR3 DNA: TGTGCCACCAGCAGAGATAATGGGAGGCGCGCTAAAGAGACCCAGTACTTC. Protein sequence: CATSRDNGRRAKETQYF.

The chain couples TRBV28 to TRBJ2-7; D unresolved. V lost 3 bases and J 3 bases, leaving 12 bases between the germline ends. Germline values: CDR1 MDHEN, CDR2 SYDVKM. This CDR3 comprises 14 residues. This CDR3 is CASSFGPASYEQYF. CDR3 nucleotide sequence: TGTGCCAGCAGTTTTGGCCCCGCCAGCTACGAGCAGTACTTC.

Many counts were recorded for this clone. This sequence joins TRBV7-2 and TRBJ1-3; 7 positions match TRBD1. After removal of 5 bases from V and 0 bases from J, the junction contained 4 bases not matched to a gene. This CDR3 spans 15 amino acids. CDR1 is SGHTA, CDR2 FQGNSA, per germline. The CDR3 nucleotides read TGTGCCAGCAGCCCTTCAGGGGGCTCTGGAAACACCATATATTTT. Protein sequence: CASSPSGGSGNTIYF.

The chain joins TRBV5-1 to TRBJ2-1; D may be TRBD2 (6 bases). V shed 3 bases and J shed 6 bases, with 13 bases lying between them. This CDR3 comprises 14 residues. In germline, CDR1 is SGHRS, CDR2 YFSETQ. DNA for the CDR3: TGCGCCAGCAGCTCCGGGACTGAAGGCAATGAGCAGTTCTTC. Encoded protein: CASSSGTEGNEQFF.

CDR3 DNA: TGTGCCAGCAGCTTGGAGCCAGCGGCAACTAATGAAAAACTGTTTTTT. This gives the protein CASSLEPAATNEKLFF. The chain is built from TRBV5-4 and TRBJ1-4; D ambiguous. V lost 0 bases and J 0 bases, leaving 9 bases between the germline ends. The CDR3 has 16 amino acids. Germline CDR1 and CDR2: SGHNT and YYREEE (reference sequence). Looking up the rest from reference TRBV5-4 and TRBJ1-4 gives the full variable domain: ETGVTQSPTHLIKTRGQQVTLRCSSQSGHNTVSWYQQALGQGPQFIFQYYREEENGRGNFPPRFSGLQFPNYSSELNVNALELDDSALYLCASSLEPAATNEKLFFGSGTQLSVL.